The clone carrying this T cell receptor beta chain was counted at least ten times. The antigen is unknown. The data originate from a study of T cells in Graves' hyperthyroidism and ophthalmopathy. Background on the study: The blood sample was taken at first diagnosis, before treatment began.

After removal of 6 bases from V and 0 bases from J, the junction contained 22 bases not matched to a gene. CDR3 length: 20 residues. Germline CDR1 reads MNHNS; CDR2 reads SASEGT. Ophthalmopathy patients had moderate-to-severe active disease, CAS ≥3, NOSPECS ≥4, and disease duration under 3 months. Findings and limits, study-wide: Blood also contained most expanded thyroid clonotypes above 0.001.

Amplification of TCR beta CDR3 regions was performed using RNA transcripts as template. The HTBI primer set served for first-round RT-PCR of the TCR CDR3. TCRdb recomputed calls from the multiplex PCR reads with MiXCR, one row per CDR3 protein. The sample includes around 540,000 distinct CDR3 sequences, 16% of them seen just once. The sample taken for sequencing was blood. This chain connects TRBV6-1 to TRBJ2-7, with 8 bases aligning to TRBD1. The clonotype comes from a woman in her 30s with Graves' ophthalmopathy. CDR3 protein: CASSFLPLAGGGSGSYEQYF. In DNA form, the CDR3 reads TGTGCCAGCAGCTTTCTGCCGTTGGCAGGGGGCGGGTCAGGCTCCTACGAGCAGTACTTC.